The 18 T cell receptor beta chains listed next were all sequenced from one sample in a study of patients with pleural tuberculosis. TCRdb reprocessed the reads with MiXCR, giving one entry per CDR3 protein. The sample holds under 65,000 distinct CDR3 sequences, about 7.3% seen once. The source of these receptors is a human donor with pleural tuberculosis.

In its sample, this clonotype was seen many times. The chain recombines TRBV3-1 with TRBJ2-6, with unresolved D. The CDR3 consists of 14 residues. V lost 6 bases to trimming and J lost 0 bases, with 6 bases between them. The germline gives CDR1 LGHDT, CDR2 YNNKEL (reference sequence). The CDR3 coding sequence is TGTGCCAGCAGTCTAAACTCTGGGGCCAACGTCCTGACTTTC. Encoded protein: CASSLNSGANVLTF. Filled out from reference TRBV3-1 and TRBJ2-6, the complete variable domain reads DTAVSQTPKYLVTQMGNDKSIKCEQNLGHDTMYWYKQDSKKFLKIMFSYNNKELIINETVPNRFSPKSPDKAHLNLHINSLELGDSAVYFCASSLNSGANVLTFGAGSRLTVL.

The sample holds a few counts of this clonotype. V usage is TRBV30 and J usage is TRBJ2-7; possibly TRBD1 for D (6 bases). The CDR3 runs to 12 residues. Germline CDR1 is GTSNPN and CDR2 is SVGIG (reference sequence). V lost 3 bases, J lost 3 bases, and 9 bases lay in between. The CDR3 region has the DNA TGTGCCTGGAGCGGACAGCTCTACGAGCAGTACTTC. It yields the protein CAWSGQLYEQYF.

This clonotype occurred many times. At one end the junction does not follow the germline gene, possibly because of a read error. The V and J genes are TRBV7-6 and TRBJ2-2; either TRBD1 or TRBD2 may fit D (5 bases each). Germline values: CDR1 SGHVS, CDR2 FNYEAQ. CDR3 size: 15 residues. The CDR3 coding sequence is TGTGCTAGCAGCTTAGTGGTGGGGGACACCGGGGAGCTGTTTTTT. Translated: CASSLVVGDTGELFF.

This clonotype was recorded at least ten times. The rearrangement joins TRBV14 to TRBJ1-6; D is unclear. The germline V gene has CDR1 SGHDN and CDR2 FVKESK. V gave up 2 bases and J gave up 5 bases, with 7 bases separating them. The CDR3 has 14 residues. The CDR3 loop reads CASSQNFNNSPLHF. CDR3 bases: TGTGCCAGCAGCCAAAACTTCAATAATTCACCCCTCCACTTT.

This clonotype was recorded many times. The chain joins TRBV10-3 to TRBJ2-7; 9 bases align to TRBD2. With V trimmed by 2 bases and J by 2 bases, 4 bases remained unmatched. This CDR3 region has 15 residues. Per the germline V gene, CDR1 is ENHRY and CDR2 is SYGVKD. DNA for the CDR3: TGTGCCATCAGTGAGCCGACTAGCGGAGCCTACGAGCAGTACTTC. Its translation: CAISEPTSGAYEQYF.

Concerning this clonotype itself: A read error is possible here, since a much larger clone lies one base away. No conserved phenylalanine or tryptophan is present at the end of the CDR3, so a read error is the likely explanation. The chain recombines TRBV6-1 with TRBJ2-1; tentatively, D is TRBD1 (6 bases). Germline V gives CDR1 MNHNS, CDR2 SASEGT. V dropped 4 bases and J dropped 2 bases, with 12 bases sitting between them. The CDR3 is 15 amino acids. CDR3 region: CASSVDWGPYNEQFL. CDR3 coding DNA: TGTGCCAGCAGTGTGGACTGGGGGCCCTACAATGAGCAGTTCCTC.

This clonotype was found many times. V gene TRBV20-1 combines with J gene TRBJ2-1; D is perhaps TRBD2 (5 bases). Trimming removed 2 bases at V and 6 bases at J, with 11 bases between. From germline, CDR1 is DFQATT and CDR2 SNEGSKA (reference sequence). This CDR3 is built from 13 residues. The CDR3 loop is CSARSRETNEQFF. CDR3 in DNA: TGCAGTGCTAGATCCCGGGAAACCAATGAGCAGTTCTTC.

This clonotype has at least ten counts. The rearrangement joins TRBV6-5 to TRBJ1-2; D is uncertain. The CDR3 runs to 13 residues. Trimming shortened V by 7 bases and J by 7 bases, and 16 bases separated the two germline ends. From germline, CDR1 is MNHEY and CDR2 SVGAGI. CDR3 in DNA: TGTGCCAGCACTTTAGCCGAATGGGGTGGCTACACCTTC. It translates to CASTLAEWGGYTF.

This clonotype has at least ten counts. This chain uses TRBV11-2 with TRBJ2-4; D not resolved. Trimming removed 1 base from V and 2 bases from J, with 6 bases in between. There are 14 residues in the CDR3. Germline CDR1 SGHAT, CDR2 FQNNGV. The CDR3 region has the DNA TGTGCCAGCAGCTTAGGAATCACCAAAAACATTCAGTACTTC. Encoded protein: CASSLGITKNIQYF. Supplemented by reference TRBV11-2 and TRBJ2-4, the full variable domain reads EAGVAQSPRYKIIEKRQSVAFWCNPISGHATLYWYQQILGQGPKLLIQFQNNGVVDDSQLPKDRFSAERLKGVDSTLKIQPAKLEDSAVYLCASSLGITKNIQYFGAGTRLSVL.

Many counts were recorded for this clonotype. The chain uses TRBV11-1 and TRBJ2-1; D unresolved. Trimming took off 1 base at V and 10 bases at J, with 17 bases between the two ends. Germline loops: CDR1 SGHAT, CDR2 FQDESV (reference sequence). The CDR3 consists of 15 residues. CDR3 nucleotides: TGTGCCAGCAGCTTAGGTCAAGAGGCAGGAGAGGAGCAGTTCTTC. Amino acids: CASSLGQEAGEEQFF.

This clonotype was seen at least ten times. The rearrangement uses TRBV4-2 and TRBJ2-2, with TRBD2 matching over 10 bases. V was clipped by 4 bases and J by 2 bases; unmatched bases: 7. The CDR3 is 17 amino acids. Germline values: CDR1 LGHNA, CDR2 YNFKEQ. The CDR3 bases are TGTGCCAGCAGCCGTCCCACTAGCGGGGCCAACACCGGGGAGCTGTTTTTT. Its protein product is CASSRPTSGANTGELFF.

The rearrangement links TRBV6-1 to TRBJ2-3; D gene unclear. The CDR3 runs 12 residues. Germline CDR1 and CDR2: MNHNS and SASEGT. The V and J ends lost 6 bases and 4 bases respectively, with 8 bases between them. The CDR3: CASSPLPDTQYF. CDR3 nucleotide sequence: TGTGCCAGCAGCCCCCTCCCAGATACGCAGTATTTT.

The table lists this clonotype with many counts. Here the CDR3 DNA reads TGTGCCAGCAGCCAAGATAGGGGGACAGAGAACACTGAAGCTTTCTTT. This translates into CASSQDRGTENTEAFF. The chain links TRBV4-2 to TRBJ1-1, with TRBD1 matching over 7 bases. The CDR3 sequence is 16 residues long. Germline lookup yields CDR1 LGHNA and CDR2 YNFKEQ. After removal of 0 bases from V and 1 base from J, the junction contained 5 bases not matched to a gene.

This clonotype showed up many times. The chain couples TRBV3-1 to TRBJ1-6; unclear D gene. Trimming took off 0 bases at V and 10 bases at J, with 10 bases between the two ends. Per the germline V gene, CDR1 is LGHDT and CDR2 is YNNKEL (reference sequence). The CDR3 loop spans 14 amino acids. This CDR3 reads CASSQELRISPLHF. The CDR3 nucleotides are TGTGCCAGCAGCCAAGAACTCCGGATCTCACCCCTCCACTTT.

This clonotype was counted at least ten times. This sequence joins TRBV12-5 and TRBJ1-2; TRBD1 matches 7 bases. The CDR3 runs to 13 residues. The V gene end was trimmed by 1 base and the J gene end by 14 bases; junction bases not matched to a gene: 10. Germline loops: CDR1 LGHNT, CDR2 FRNRAP. The CDR3 DNA reads TGTGCTAGTGGTTTGGAACTAGCCGGGACAGTAACCTTC. As protein: CASGLELAGTVTF.

V usage is TRBV9 and J usage is TRBJ1-3, with a weak D call TRBD1 (5 bases). V was cut by 0 bases and J by 0 bases, with 10 bases left in between. The CDR3 consists of 16 residues. Germline CDR1 and CDR2: SGDLS and YYNGEE. The CDR3 loop reads CASSVGGVLSGNTIYF. The CDR3 coding sequence is TGTGCCAGCAGCGTAGGAGGGGTTCTCTCTGGAAACACCATATATTTT.

This clonotype was recorded many times. This chain links TRBV27 with TRBJ2-5; 11 bases map to TRBD2. Germline V CDR1 and CDR2: MNHEY, SMNVEV (reference sequence). The CDR3 consists of 14 residues. Germline trimming cut 6 bases from V and 5 bases from J; bases unmatched to any gene: 5. CDR3 sequence reads: CASSGLAGRETQYF. As DNA, the CDR3 is TGTGCCAGCAGCGGACTAGCGGGTAGGGAGACCCAGTACTTC.

In this sample, this clonotype turned up a few times. A much larger clone lies a single base off, so this may be a read error. V usage is TRBV20-1 and J usage is TRBJ2-7; D is perhaps TRBD1 (5 bases). Germline CDR1 is DFQATT and CDR2 is SNEGSKA (reference sequence). CDR3 length: 13 amino acids. In DNA form, the CDR3 reads TGCAATGCTAGAGAAGGACACGCCTACGAGCAGTACGTC. It yields the protein CNAREGHAYEQYV.